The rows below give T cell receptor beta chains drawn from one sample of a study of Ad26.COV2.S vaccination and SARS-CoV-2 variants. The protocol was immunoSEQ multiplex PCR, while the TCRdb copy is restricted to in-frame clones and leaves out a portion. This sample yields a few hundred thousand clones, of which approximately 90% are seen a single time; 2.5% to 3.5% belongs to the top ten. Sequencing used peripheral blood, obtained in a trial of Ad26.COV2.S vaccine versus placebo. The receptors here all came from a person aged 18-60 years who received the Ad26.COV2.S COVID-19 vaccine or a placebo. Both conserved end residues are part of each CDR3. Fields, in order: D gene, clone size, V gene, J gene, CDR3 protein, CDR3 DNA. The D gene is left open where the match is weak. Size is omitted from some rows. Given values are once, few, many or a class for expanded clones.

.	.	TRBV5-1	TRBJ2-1	CASSPNYGYNEQFF	TGCGCCAGCAGTCCCAACTACGGCTACAATGAGCAGTTCTTC
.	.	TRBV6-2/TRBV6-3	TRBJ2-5	CASSYSKGTLETQYF	TGTGCCAGCAGTTACTCGAAAGGGACTTTGGAGACCCAGTACTTC
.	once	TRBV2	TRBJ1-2	CASIEDRNYGYTF	TGTGCCAGCATAGAGGACCGGAACTATGGCTACACCTTC
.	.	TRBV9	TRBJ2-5	CASSVDPGVRETQYF	TGTGCCAGCAGCGTAGACCCCGGGGTTCGAGAGACCCAGTACTTC
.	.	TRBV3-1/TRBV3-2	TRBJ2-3	CASSQAQSDTQYF	TGTGCCAGCAGCCAGGCCCAGTCGGATACGCAGTATTTT
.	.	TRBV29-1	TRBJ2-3	CSVEGRGVVDTQYF	TGCAGCGTTGAAGGGAGGGGGGTAGTGGATACGCAGTATTTT
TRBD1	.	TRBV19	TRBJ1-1	CASSIAGGSNTEAFF	TGTGCCAGTAGTATAGCAGGGGGATCGAACACTGAAGCTTTCTTT
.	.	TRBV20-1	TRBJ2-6	CSASPGSGANVLTF	TGCAGTGCTAGTCCAGGGTCTGGGGCCAACGTCCTGACTTTC
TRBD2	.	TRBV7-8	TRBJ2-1	CASRSRLAGYLNEQFF	TGTGCCAGCAGGTCTAGACTAGCGGGTTACCTCAATGAGCAGTTCTTC
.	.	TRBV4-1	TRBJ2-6	CASSPPVAGANVLTF	TGCGCCAGCAGCCCGCCCGTTGCTGGGGCCAACGTCCTGACTTTC
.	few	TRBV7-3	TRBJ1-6	CASSLRASNSPLHF	TGTGCCAGCAGCTTGAGAGCAAGTAATTCACCCCTCCACTTT
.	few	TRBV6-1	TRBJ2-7	CASSDISEQYF	TGTGCCAGCAGTGATATCTCCGAGCAGTACTTC
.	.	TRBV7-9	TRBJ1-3	CASSFDLFSGNTIYF	TGTGCCAGCAGCTTCGATTTATTCTCTGGAAACACCATATATTTT
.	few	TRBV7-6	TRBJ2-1	CASSLEAQGSSYNEQFF	TGTGCCAGCAGCTTAGAAGCCCAGGGGAGCTCCTACAATGAGCAGTTCTTC
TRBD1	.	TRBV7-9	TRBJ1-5	CASSFSQDRGGQPQHF	TGTGCCAGCAGCTTTTCCCAGGACAGGGGAGGGCAGCCCCAGCATTTT
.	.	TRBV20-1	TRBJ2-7	CSPVSGHEQYF	TGCAGCCCTGTTTCGGGCCACGAGCAGTACTTC
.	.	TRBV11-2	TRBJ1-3	CASSPLRTVRPGSGNTIYF	TGTGCCAGCAGTCCTCTCAGGACAGTGAGACCGGGCTCTGGAAACACCATATATTTT
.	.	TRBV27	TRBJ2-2	CASSFPGANTGELFF	TGTGCCAGCAGTTTCCCGGGGGCGAACACCGGGGAGCTGTTTTTT
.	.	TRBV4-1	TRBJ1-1	CASSKGRGPGTEAFF	TGCGCCAGCAGCAAAGGAAGGGGCCCGGGCACTGAAGCTTTCTTT
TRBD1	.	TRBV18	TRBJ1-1	CASSGDFQDRLNAFF	TGTGCCAGCTCGGGAGACTTTCAGGACAGGTTAAATGCTTTCTTT
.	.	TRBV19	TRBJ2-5	CASSIISATETQYF	TGTGCCAGTAGTATTATAAGCGCAACAGAGACCCAGTACTTC
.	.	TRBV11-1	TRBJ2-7	CASSLGRTNSYEQYF	TGTGCCAGCAGCCTGGGGCGGACAAACTCCTACGAGCAGTACTTC
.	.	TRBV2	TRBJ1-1	CASRPDPGHLRRTEAFF	TGTGCCAGCAGGCCAGATCCGGGACACTTAAGGAGGACTGAAGCTTTCTTT
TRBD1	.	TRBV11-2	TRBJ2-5	CASSWVAGGAGTQYF	TGTGCCAGCAGCTGGGTCGCAGGGGGCGCGGGGACCCAGTACTTC
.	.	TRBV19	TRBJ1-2	CASSMVSTGTYGYTF	TGTGCCAGTAGTATGGTGTCAACAGGAACCTATGGCTACACCTTC
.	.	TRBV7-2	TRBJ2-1	CASSLPGSYNEQFF	TGTGCCAGCAGCTTACCGGGATCCTACAATGAGCAGTTCTTC
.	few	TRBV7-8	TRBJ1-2	CASSGEGYYGYTF	TGTGCCAGCAGCGGAGAAGGGTACTATGGCTACACCTTC
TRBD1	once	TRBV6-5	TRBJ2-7	CASNDGTGGHEQYF	TGTGCCAGCAACGACGGGACAGGGGGCCACGAGCAGTACTTC
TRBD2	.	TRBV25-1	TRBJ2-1	CASSGGLAFNEQFF	TGTGCCAGCAGTGGGGGACTAGCTTTCAATGAGCAGTTCTTC
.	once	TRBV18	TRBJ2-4	CASSPPGWESAKNIQYF	TGTGCCAGCTCACCACCGGGGTGGGAGAGCGCCAAAAACATTCAGTACTTC
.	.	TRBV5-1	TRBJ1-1	CASSPPGRLNTEAFF	TGCGCCAGCAGCCCCCCGGGACGCTTGAACACTGAAGCTTTCTTT
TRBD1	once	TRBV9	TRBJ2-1	CASSPRGQVIYNEQFF	TGTGCCAGCAGCCCCAGGGGGCAGGTAATTTACAATGAGCAGTTCTTC
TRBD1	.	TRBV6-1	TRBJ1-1	CASSETGTEAFF	TGTGCCAGCAGTGAGACAGGGACTGAAGCTTTCTTT
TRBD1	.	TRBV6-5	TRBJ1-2	CASSYLGQGEGYTF	TGTGCCAGCAGTTATTTGGGACAGGGGGAGGGCTACACCTTC
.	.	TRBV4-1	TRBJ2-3	CASSPQSTDTQYF	TGCGCCAGCAGCCCCCAGAGCACAGATACGCAGTATTTT
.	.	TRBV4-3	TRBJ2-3	CASSQDLEGGVSTDTQYF	TGCGCCAGCAGCCAAGATCTGGAAGGCGGGGTCAGCACAGATACGCAGTATTTT
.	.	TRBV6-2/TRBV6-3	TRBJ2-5	CASSYPEKTQYF	TGTGCCAGCAGTTACCCAGAGAAGACCCAGTACTTC
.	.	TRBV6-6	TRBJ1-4	CASSYTPVEREKLFF	TGTGCCAGCAGTTACACCCCGGTGGAGCGGGAAAAACTGTTTTTT
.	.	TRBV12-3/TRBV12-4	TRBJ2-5	CASSRGITTGYF	TGTGCCAGCAGTCGCGGCATAACCACCGGGTACTTC
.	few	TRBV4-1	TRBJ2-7	CASSQDLMGEQYF	TGCGCCAGCAGCCAAGATCTAATGGGAGAGCAGTACTTC
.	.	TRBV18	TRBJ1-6	CASSPTPYNSPLHF	TGTGCCAGCTCACCTACACCTTATAATTCACCCCTCCACTTT
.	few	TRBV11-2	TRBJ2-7	CASSYSAGRHEQYF	TGTGCCAGCAGTTATTCTGCAGGGCGACACGAGCAGTACTTC
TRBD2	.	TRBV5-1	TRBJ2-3	CASSLGAGGSTDTQYF	TGCGCCAGCAGCTTGGGCGCGGGGGGGAGCACAGATACGCAGTATTTT
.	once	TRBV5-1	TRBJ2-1	CASSFGGSYNEQFF	TGCGCCAGCAGCTTCGGGGGTTCCTACAATGAGCAGTTCTTC
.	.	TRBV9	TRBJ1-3	CASSPGDYSGNTIYF	TGTGCCAGCAGCCCCGGGGATTATTCTGGAAACACCATATATTTT
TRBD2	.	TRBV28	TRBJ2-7	CASSSGRASGGAHEQYF	TGTGCCAGCAGTTCCGGCAGGGCTAGCGGGGGGGCCCACGAGCAGTACTTC
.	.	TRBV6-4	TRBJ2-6	CASSDSGPGANVLTF	TGTGCCAGCAGTGACTCTGGGCCTGGGGCCAACGTCCTGACTTTC
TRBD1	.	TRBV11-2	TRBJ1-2	CASSSRQGEYTF	TGTGCCAGCAGCTCCCGACAGGGAGAGTACACCTTC
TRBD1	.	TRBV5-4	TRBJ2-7	CASSFWDRGKVGQYF	TGTGCCAGCAGCTTCTGGGACAGGGGAAAAGTTGGGCAGTACTTC
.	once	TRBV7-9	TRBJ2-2	CASSYRSLDTHTGELFF	TGTGCCAGCAGCTACCGGTCACTGGACACGCACACCGGGGAGCTGTTTTTT
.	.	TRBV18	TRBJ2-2	CASSPAFSGPGTGELFF	TGTGCCAGCTCACCCGCCTTTAGCGGACCGGGGACCGGGGAGCTGTTTTTT
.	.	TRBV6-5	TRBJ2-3	CASSRGQSTDTQYF	TGTGCCAGCAGTCGAGGACAGAGCACAGATACGCAGTATTTT
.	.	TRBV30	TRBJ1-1	CAWSVLKNTEAFF	TGTGCCTGGAGTGTACTTAAGAACACTGAAGCTTTCTTT